This is a list of T cell receptor beta chains from one sample in a study of cytomegalovirus exposure and HLA in healthy donors. Measured with immunoSEQ multiplex PCR; TCRdb has only the in-frame clones, and not every one. The table lists about 140,000 clones, about four fifths of them singletons. Sequencing was carried out using PBMCs. The receptors originated from a man aged 35-49 years in good health and CMV-seronegative. The CDR3 runs from the conserved cysteine through the conserved F or W. Each record gives: J gene, clone size, CDR3 length, D gene, V gene, CDR3 protein, CDR3 DNA. A D gene is named only where the DNA matches it firmly. Rows give clone size only sometimes, using once, few, many, or a class for an expanded clone.

TRBJ2-7 NA 15 TRBD1 TRBV11-2 CASSRGQGASYEQYF TGTGCCAGCAGCCGGGGACAGGGGGCTTCCTACGAGCAGTACTTC
TRBJ1-3 NA 15 NA TRBV6-5 CASRKQVFSGNTIYF TGTGCCAGCAGAAAACAGGTTTTCTCTGGAAACACCATATATTTT
TRBJ2-5 NA 14 NA TRBV5-1 CASSLDVGSGTQYF TGCGCCAGCAGCTTGGACGTTGGTTCGGGGACCCAGTACTTC
TRBJ2-3 NA 15 TRBD2 TRBV28 CASTFGLAGMNTQYF TGTGCCAGCACCTTCGGACTAGCGGGGATGAATACGCAGTATTTT
TRBJ2-1 NA 14 NA TRBV5-6 CASSPGLQSNEQFF TGTGCCAGCAGCCCGGGACTGCAGAGCAATGAGCAGTTCTTC
TRBJ2-7 NA 14 TRBD2 TRBV27 CASRLAGSSYEQYF TGTGCCAGCAGACTAGCGGGGTCATCCTACGAGCAGTACTTC
TRBJ2-2 NA 17 TRBD2 TRBV4-1 CASSQVLAGDNTGELFF TGCGCCAGCAGCCAGGTACTAGCGGGGGATAACACCGGGGAGCTGTTTTTT
TRBJ1-6 NA 13 NA TRBV10-1 CASSDGGSSPLHF TGCGCCAGCAGTGACGGGGGGAGTTCACCCCTCCACTTT
TRBJ2-7 once 11 NA TRBV11-3 CASSFKISSHF TGTGCCAGCAGCTTTAAGATTAGTTCACACTTC
TRBJ2-6 NA 18 TRBD1 TRBV18 CASSPLDRGGSGANVLTF TGTGCCAGCTCACCGTTGGACAGGGGCGGCTCGGGGGCCAACGTCCTGACTTTC
TRBJ2-6 NA 15 NA TRBV7-9 CASSLDSSGANVLTF TGTGCCAGCAGCTTAGATAGCTCTGGGGCCAACGTCCTGACTTTC
TRBJ2-7 few 16 TRBD1 TRBV10-2 CASSEPGQGSSYEQYF TGCGCCAGCAGTGAACCAGGACAGGGGAGCTCCTACGAGCAGTACTTC
TRBJ1-4 NA 16 TRBD1 TRBV9 CASSVGQGLTNEKLFF TGTGCCAGCAGCGTAGGACAGGGGTTAACTAATGAAAAACTGTTTTTT
TRBJ2-7 NA 13 TRBD2 TRBV5-1 CASSIAGGREQYF TGCGCCAGCAGCATAGCGGGGGGGCGCGAGCAGTACTTC
TRBJ2-2 NA 16 TRBD2 TRBV7-2 CASSSAGGPSVGELFF TGTGCCAGCAGCTCGGCGGGGGGCCCTTCCGTCGGGGAGCTGTTTTTT
TRBJ1-1 NA 14 TRBD1 TRBV27 CASRRTGRNTEAFF TGTGCCAGCAGAAGGACAGGGCGGAACACTGAAGCTTTCTTT
TRBJ2-2 NA 16 TRBD2 TRBV4-1 CASSYVSTSGVGELFF TGCGCCAGCAGCTACGTTTCCACTAGCGGGGTCGGGGAGCTGTTTTTT
TRBJ2-2 NA 16 TRBD1 TRBV7-8 CASSKRQGVGTGELFF TGTGCCAGCAGCAAACGACAGGGGGTGGGCACCGGGGAGCTGTTTTTT
TRBJ2-3 NA 19 NA TRBV6-1 CASSENVPRERSRTDTQYF TGTGCCAGCAGTGAAAATGTGCCACGGGAGCGGTCGCGCACAGATACGCAGTATTTT
TRBJ1-2 NA 15 NA TRBV28 CASSLGGGANYGYTF TGTGCCAGCAGTTTAGGTGGGGGGGCGAACTATGGCTACACCTTC
TRBJ1-4 NA 15 NA TRBV5-1 CASSLAGVVSEKLFF TGCGCCAGCAGCTTGGCCGGGGTGGTGAGTGAAAAACTGTTTTTT
TRBJ2-7 NA 13 TRBD1 TRBV7-2 CATKTGGRDEQYF TGTGCCACGAAGACAGGGGGCCGCGACGAGCAGTACTTC
TRBJ2-7 many 14 TRBD1 TRBV25-1 CASRGADRTSEQYF TGTGCCAGCAGGGGGGCGGACAGGACGTCCGAGCAGTACTTC
TRBJ1-1 once 14 NA TRBV5-1 CASSLATGNTEAFF TGCGCCAGCAGCTTGGCCACGGGGAACACTGAAGCTTTCTTT
TRBJ2-7 NA 14 NA TRBV6-5 CASSYSQGNDEQYF TGTGCCAGCAGTTACTCGCAGGGGAACGACGAGCAGTACTTC
TRBJ1-1 NA 12 NA TRBV5-1 CASSTGNTEAFF TGCGCCAGCAGCACAGGGAACACTGAAGCTTTCTTT
TRBJ2-3 NA 13 TRBD2 TRBV7-2 CASSPLLAVILYF TGTGCCAGCAGTCCCCTACTAGCGGTAATTCTGTATTTT
TRBJ1-1 few 14 NA TRBV6-4 CASSPWEGGTEAFF TGTGCCAGCAGTCCCTGGGAGGGAGGAACTGAAGCTTTCTTT
TRBJ2-6 NA 19 NA TRBV19 CASTSRTAPILSGANVLTF TGTGCCAGTACCTCCAGGACAGCCCCAATCCTCTCTGGGGCCAACGTCCTGACTTTC
TRBJ1-5 NA 14 NA TRBV5-4 CASSLGGVGQPQHF TGTGCCAGCAGCTTGGGGGGGGTAGGTCAGCCCCAGCATTTT
TRBJ1-6 NA 14 NA TRBV9 CASSSHRRNSPLHF TGTGCCAGCAGCTCCCACAGGCGGAATTCACCCCTCCACTTT
TRBJ1-1 NA 14 NA TRBV5-6 CASSLARIGAEAFF TGTGCCAGCAGCTTGGCCAGGATCGGCGCTGAAGCTTTCTTT
TRBJ1-1 NA 15 NA TRBV7-9 CASSLVAGVNTEAFF TGTGCCAGCAGCTTAGTGGCAGGGGTGAACACTGAAGCTTTCTTT
TRBJ2-7 NA 16 NA TRBV6-6 CASSYSTTGETYEQYF TGTGCCAGCAGTTATTCAACTACAGGAGAAACCTACGAGCAGTACTTC
TRBJ2-7 NA 14 NA TRBV7-8 CASSLGAGSYEQYF TGTGCCAGCAGCTTAGGGGCGGGATCCTACGAGCAGTACTTC
TRBJ2-3 NA 13 NA TRBV11-3 CASSQGYTDTQYF TGTGCCAGCAGTCAGGGATACACAGATACGCAGTATTTT
TRBJ1-2 NA 16 NA TRBV2 CASSEYGTATNYGYTF TGTGCCAGCAGTGAATATGGCACAGCTACTAACTATGGCTACACCTTC
TRBJ1-1 NA 13 NA TRBV30 CAWSVRGDTEAFF TGTGCCTGGAGTGTCCGGGGGGACACTGAAGCTTTCTTT
TRBJ2-3 NA 13 NA TRBV7-2 CASSPAEADTQYF TGTGCCAGCAGCCCGGCGGAGGCAGATACGCAGTATTTT
TRBJ2-2 NA 16 TRBD1 TRBV5-4 CASSVVGQGDTGELFF TGTGCCAGCAGCGTGGTGGGACAGGGAGACACCGGGGAGCTGTTTTTT